These 15 T cell receptor beta chains share one sample of origin, sequenced in a study of cytomegalovirus exposure and HLA in healthy donors. Amplification used 60 Vbeta primers and 13 Jbeta primers. Sequenced by immunoSEQ multiplex PCR; TCRdb stores in-frame clones only, minus some. The repertoire holds around 170,000 clones, about three quarters seen once, with 5.7% in the top ten. Sequencing used PBMCs. Receptors originate from a man between 40 and 49 years old in good health and CMV-seronegative.

The chain uses TRBV18 and TRBJ1-5; TRBD1 is a possible D gene (5 bases). The CDR3 is 15 residues long. V was pared by 3 bases and J by 3 bases, with 12 bases between. The germline CDR1 and CDR2 sequences are KGHSH and LQKENI. The CDR3 loop is CASSPGGTYNQPQHF. CDR3 nucleotides: TGTGCCAGCTCACCTGGCGGGACCTACAATCAGCCCCAGCATTTT.

The chain recombines TRBV5-1 with TRBJ2-5, with 8 bases identical to TRBD1. Trimming removed 0 bases from V and 2 bases from J; junction bases left unmatched: 3. There are 15 residues in the CDR3. Per germline, CDR1 SGHRS and CDR2 YFSETQ. CDR3 amino acids: CASSLGQGPQETQYF. DNA of the CDR3: TGCGCCAGCAGCTTGGGACAGGGGCCTCAAGAGACCCAGTACTTC.

The chain combines TRBV2 with TRBJ2-3, with 10 bases matching TRBD2. Germline V gene sequence: CDR1 SNHLY, CDR2 FYNNEI. This CDR3 comprises 16 residues. J gave up 3 bases and V 6 bases, and 9 bases lay outside the gene matches. CDR3 amino acids: CASRTNSGGRTDTQYF. The DNA of the CDR3 is TGTGCCAGCAGGACCAATAGCGGGGGGAGGACAGATACGCAGTATTTT.

Turning to this clone: Different DNA sequences within this sample yield the same CDR3. The chain has TRBV6-5 and TRBJ2-1; D is perhaps TRBD1 (6 bases). The CDR3 spans 13 residues. Germline CDR1 MNHEY, CDR2 SVGAGI. V lost 6 bases and J lost 1, with 7 bases in between. The CDR3 DNA reads as TGTGCCAGCAGACAGGGATCCTACAATGAGCAGTTCTTC. Translated, it gives CASRQGSYNEQFF.

This chain links TRBV9 with TRBJ2-1, with D perhaps TRBD2 (6 bases). The CDR3 has 15 amino acids. Trimming shortened V by 4 bases and J by 4 bases, and 15 bases separated the two germline ends. Germline CDR1 is SGDLS and CDR2 is YYNGEE. CDR3 coding DNA: TGTGCCAGCAGCCTAAACGGGGGTCTATACAATGAGCAGTTCTTC. Protein: CASSLNGGLYNEQFF.

V gene TRBV11-2 combines with J gene TRBJ2-1; maybe TRBD2 (5 bases). The CDR3 spans 18 residues. V was shortened by 5 bases and J by 9 bases, with 29 bases between the two germline ends. Germline V CDR1 and CDR2: SGHAT, FQNNGV. CDR3 residues: CASSPRPSLAKGQSEQFF. In DNA form, the CDR3 reads TGTGCCAGCAGCCCTAGACCTAGTTTAGCGAAAGGCCAAAGTGAGCAGTTCTTC.

J is TRBJ2-3 and V is TRBV11-2; 11 bases align to TRBD2. Germline CDR1 SGHAT, CDR2 FQNNGV. The CDR3 runs to 14 residues. J was trimmed by 5 bases and V by 4 bases; bases with no gene match: 2. CDR3 sequence (DNA): TGTGCCAGCAGCTCCGGGACTAGCGGAGATACGCAGTATTTT. This codes for CASSSGTSGDTQYF.

The rearrangement uses TRBV14 and TRBJ1-4; 10 bases match TRBD1. V dropped 3 bases and J dropped 3; count of bases not matched to a gene: 4. Germline CDR1 is SGHDN and CDR2 is FVKESK. The CDR3 covers 16 residues. CDR3 DNA sequence: TGTGCCAGCAGCCAGGGGACAGGGGTCCCTAATGAAAAACTGTTTTTT. It translates to CASSQGTGVPNEKLFF. Full variable domain (outside the CDR3, taken from reference TRBV14 and TRBJ1-4): EAGVTQFPSHSVIEKGQTVTLRCDPISGHDNLYWYRRVMGKEIKFLLHFVKESKQDESGMPNNRFLAERTGGTYSTLKVQPAELEDSGVYFCASSQGTGVPNEKLFFGSGTQLSVL.

The chain carries TRBV7-2 and TRBJ1-5; TRBD1 is a possible D gene (5 bases). V was trimmed by 3 bases and J by 6 bases, leaving 15 bases between them. The CDR3 extends over 15 amino acids. From germline, CDR1 is SGHTA and CDR2 FQGNSA. The CDR3 coding sequence is TGTGCCAGCAGCTTGGACATGGCCTCCGGTCAGCCCCAGCATTTT. This encodes CASSLDMASGQPQHF.

This clone has just one count. This chain joins TRBV14 and TRBJ1-2; the D gene is possibly TRBD1 (5 bases). Trimming removed 1 base from V and 4 bases from J, with 10 bases in between. This CDR3 has 14 amino acids. CDR1 is SGHDN, CDR2 FVKESK, per germline. The chain's CDR3 is CASSQVRQTYGYTF. The CDR3 DNA is TGTGCCAGCAGCCAAGTAAGACAGACCTATGGCTACACCTTC.

The chain combines TRBV19 with TRBJ1-2, with TRBD1 matching over 9 bases. CDR3 length: 14 residues. Germline V gene sequence: CDR1 LNHDA, CDR2 SQIVND (reference sequence). Germline trimming cut 11 bases from V and 4 bases from J; bases unmatched to any gene: 11. The CDR3 loop reads CAGRSTGGTYGYTF. The DNA for the CDR3 is TGTGCCGGCCGCTCCACAGGGGGCACCTATGGCTACACCTTC.

The count of this clone is one. The V gene is TRBV13, the J gene TRBJ1-2; the D gene is possibly TRBD1 (6 bases). Germline V gene sequence: CDR1 PRHDT, CDR2 FYEKMQ (reference sequence). The ends were cut back, 5 bases at V and 8 bases at J, with 18 bases in the middle. The CDR3 totals 14 residues. CDR3 amino acids: CASSQTLGGDGYTF. The CDR3 DNA sequence: TGTGCCAGCAGCCAGACTCTAGGGGGGGACGGCTACACCTTC.

The chain is built from TRBV4-1 and TRBJ2-1, with 9 bases aligning to TRBD2. CDR1 MGHRA and CDR2 YSYEKL come from the germline V gene. This CDR3 has 18 amino acids. V shed 0 bases and J 4 bases; nucleotides not matched to a gene: 10. CDR3 DNA sequence: TGCGCCAGCAGCCAAGATCGGGAGCGGGGGGCCGTTTACAATGAGCAGTTCTTC. Amino acids: CASSQDRERGAVYNEQFF.

This rearrangement joins TRBV5-4 to TRBJ1-6, with D maybe TRBD1 (5 bases). In germline, CDR1 is SGHNT, CDR2 YYREEE (reference sequence). This CDR3 is 15 amino acids long. V shed 3 bases and J shed 10 bases, with 17 bases lying between them. Here the CDR3 reads CASSWTTERHSPLHF. In DNA form, the CDR3 reads TGTGCCAGCAGCTGGACGACAGAAAGACACTCACCCCTCCACTTT. Supplemented by reference TRBV5-4 and TRBJ1-6, the full variable domain reads ETGVTQSPTHLIKTRGQQVTLRCSSQSGHNTVSWYQQALGQGPQFIFQYYREEENGRGNFPPRFSGLQFPNYSSELNVNALELDDSALYLCASSWTTERHSPLHFGNGTRLTVT.

This clone was picked up one time. The V and J genes are TRBV5-4 and TRBJ1-2, with 8 bases that match TRBD1. Looked up from germline, CDR1 is SGHNT and CDR2 is YYREEE (reference sequence). The CDR3 consists of 16 residues. V dropped 6 bases and J dropped 2; count of bases not matched to a gene: 12. This CDR3 is CASNLGLRTGNYGYTF. CDR3 DNA sequence: TGTGCCAGCAACCTAGGGTTGCGGACAGGGAACTATGGCTACACCTTC.